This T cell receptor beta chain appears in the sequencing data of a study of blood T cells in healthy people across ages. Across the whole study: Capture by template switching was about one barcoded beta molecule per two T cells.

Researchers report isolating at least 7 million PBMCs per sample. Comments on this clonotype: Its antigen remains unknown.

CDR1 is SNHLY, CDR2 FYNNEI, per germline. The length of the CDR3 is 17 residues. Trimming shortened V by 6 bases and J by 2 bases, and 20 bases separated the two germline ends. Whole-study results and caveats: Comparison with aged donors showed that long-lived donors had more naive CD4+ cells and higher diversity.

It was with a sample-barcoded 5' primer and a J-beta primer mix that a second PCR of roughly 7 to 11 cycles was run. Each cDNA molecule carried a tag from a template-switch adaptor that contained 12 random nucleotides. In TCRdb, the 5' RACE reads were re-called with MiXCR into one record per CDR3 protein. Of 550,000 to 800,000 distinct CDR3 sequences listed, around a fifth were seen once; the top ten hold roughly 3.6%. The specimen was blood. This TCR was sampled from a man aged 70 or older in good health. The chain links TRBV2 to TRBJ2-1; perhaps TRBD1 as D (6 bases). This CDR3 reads CASRDFLRQDTYNEQFF. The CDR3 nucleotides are TGTGCCAGCAGAGATTTCTTAAGACAGGACACCTACAATGAGCAGTTCTTC.